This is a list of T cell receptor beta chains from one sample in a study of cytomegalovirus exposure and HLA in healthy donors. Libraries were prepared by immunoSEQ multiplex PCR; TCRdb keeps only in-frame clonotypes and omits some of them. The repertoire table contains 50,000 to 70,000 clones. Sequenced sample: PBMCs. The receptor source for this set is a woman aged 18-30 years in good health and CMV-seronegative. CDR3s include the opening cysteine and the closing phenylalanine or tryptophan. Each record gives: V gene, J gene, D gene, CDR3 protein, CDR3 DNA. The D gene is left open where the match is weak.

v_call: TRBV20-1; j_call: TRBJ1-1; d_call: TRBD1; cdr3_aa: CNARGLTEAFF; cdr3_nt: TGCAATGCCAGGGGGCTCACTGAAGCTTTCTTT
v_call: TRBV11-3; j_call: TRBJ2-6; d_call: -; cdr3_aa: CASSLAGHSGANVLTF; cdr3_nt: TGTGCCAGCAGCTTAGCTGGGCACTCTGGGGCCAACGTCCTGACTTTC
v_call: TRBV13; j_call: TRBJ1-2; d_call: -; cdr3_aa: CASSLQARLRYGYTF; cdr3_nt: TGTGCCAGCAGCTTACAAGCCAGACTGAGGTATGGCTACACCTTC
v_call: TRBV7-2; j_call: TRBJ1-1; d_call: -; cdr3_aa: CASSLRLREGLNTEAFF; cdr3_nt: TGTGCCAGCAGCTTACGATTAAGGGAGGGCTTGAACACTGAAGCTTTCTTT
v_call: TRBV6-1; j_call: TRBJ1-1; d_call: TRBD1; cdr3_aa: CASRFDRGRTEAFF; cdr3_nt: TGTGCCAGCAGATTTGACAGGGGGCGGACTGAAGCTTTCTTT
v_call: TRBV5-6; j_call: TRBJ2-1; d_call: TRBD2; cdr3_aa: CASSLVGGRGNEQFF; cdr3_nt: TGTGCCAGCAGCTTGGTGGGCGGGAGAGGCAATGAGCAGTTCTTC
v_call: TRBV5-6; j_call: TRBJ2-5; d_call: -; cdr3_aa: CASSLSGEETQYF; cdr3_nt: TGTGCCAGCAGCTTGTCGGGGGAAGAGACCCAGTACTTC
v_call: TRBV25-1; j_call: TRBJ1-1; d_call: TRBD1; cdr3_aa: CASSETGLNTEAFF; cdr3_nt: TGTGCCAGCAGTGAGACAGGGTTGAACACTGAAGCTTTCTTT
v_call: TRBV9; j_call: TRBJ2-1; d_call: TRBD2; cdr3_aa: CASSVGAGGPNEQFF; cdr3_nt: TGTGCCAGCAGCGTAGGGGCGGGGGGGCCAAATGAGCAGTTCTTC
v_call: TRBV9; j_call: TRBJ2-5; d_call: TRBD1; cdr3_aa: CASSVGGGPGETQYF; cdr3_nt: TGTGCCAGCAGCGTAGGAGGGGGCCCGGGTGAGACCCAGTACTTC
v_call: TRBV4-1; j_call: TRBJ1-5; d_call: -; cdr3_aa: CASSQDHFIGAGMYQPQHF; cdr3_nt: TGCGCCAGCAGCCAAGATCACTTTATCGGCGCGGGGATGTATCAGCCCCAGCATTTT
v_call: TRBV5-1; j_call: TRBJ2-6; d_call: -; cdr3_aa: CASSYQGPTGGANVLTF; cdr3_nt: TGCGCCAGCAGCTATCAGGGCCCTACTGGGGGGGCCAACGTCCTGACTTTC
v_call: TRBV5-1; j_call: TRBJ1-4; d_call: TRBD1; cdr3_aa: CASSLRTGGRVLFF; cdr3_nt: TGCGCCAGCAGCTTGCGGACAGGGGGCCGGGTACTGTTTTTT
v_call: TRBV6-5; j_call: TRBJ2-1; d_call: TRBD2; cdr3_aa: CASSYSISGSNNEQFF; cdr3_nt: TGTGCCAGCAGTTACTCGATAAGCGGGAGTAATAATGAGCAGTTCTTC
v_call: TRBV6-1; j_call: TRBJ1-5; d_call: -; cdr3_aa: CASIFWGWGRQPQHF; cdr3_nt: TGTGCCAGCATATTCTGGGGATGGGGGAGGCAGCCCCAGCATTTT
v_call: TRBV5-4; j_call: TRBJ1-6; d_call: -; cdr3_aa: CASSLQGSRSPLHF; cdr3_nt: TGTGCCAGCAGCCTCCAGGGAAGTCGATCACCCCTCCACTTT
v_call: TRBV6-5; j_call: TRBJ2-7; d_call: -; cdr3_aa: CASSYFAGAAYEQYF; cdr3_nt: TGTGCCAGCAGTTACTTCGCAGGGGCTGCCTACGAGCAGTACTTC
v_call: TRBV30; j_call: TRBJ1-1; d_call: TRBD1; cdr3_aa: CAWSPRDRRGTEAFF; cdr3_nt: TGTGCCTGGAGTCCTCGGGACAGGAGGGGCACTGAAGCTTTCTTT
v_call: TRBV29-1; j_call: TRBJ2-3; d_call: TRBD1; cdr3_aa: CSVRDRETDTQYF; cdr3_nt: TGCAGCGTCCGAGACAGGGAGACAGATACGCAGTATTTT
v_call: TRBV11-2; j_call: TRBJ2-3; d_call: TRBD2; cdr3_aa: CASSLDEAGGTDTQYF; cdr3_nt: TGTGCCAGCAGCTTAGATGAAGCGGGGGGCACAGATACGCAGTATTTT
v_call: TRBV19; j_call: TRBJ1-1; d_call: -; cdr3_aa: CASSISLNTEAFF; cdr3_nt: TGTGCCAGTAGTATATCGCTAAACACTGAAGCTTTCTTT
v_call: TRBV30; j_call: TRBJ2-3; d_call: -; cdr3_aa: CAWKEGRDTDTQYF; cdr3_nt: TGTGCCTGGAAGGAGGGGCGCGACACAGATACGCAGTATTTT
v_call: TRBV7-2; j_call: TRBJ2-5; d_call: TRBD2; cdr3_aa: CASSPTSGGQETQYF; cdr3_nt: TGTGCCAGCAGCCCGACTAGCGGGGGCCAAGAGACCCAGTACTTC
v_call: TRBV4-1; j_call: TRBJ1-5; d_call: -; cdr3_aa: CASSQDSGEGQPQHF; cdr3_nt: TGCGCCAGCAGCCAAGATTCAGGGGAGGGTCAGCCCCAGCATTTT
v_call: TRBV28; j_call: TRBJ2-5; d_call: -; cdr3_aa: CASSLSAGEETQYF; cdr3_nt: TGTGCCAGCAGTTTATCGGCAGGGGAAGAGACCCAGTACTTC
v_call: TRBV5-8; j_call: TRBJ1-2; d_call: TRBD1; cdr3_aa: CASSLGTGNVYYTF; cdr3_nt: TGTGCCAGCAGTTTGGGGACAGGGAACGTCTATTACACCTTC
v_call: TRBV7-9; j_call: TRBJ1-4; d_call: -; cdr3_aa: CASSVQGNNEKLFF; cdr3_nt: TGTGCCAGCAGCGTACAGGGAAATAATGAAAAACTGTTTTTT
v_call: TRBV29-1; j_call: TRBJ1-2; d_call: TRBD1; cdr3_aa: CSVRGTGFGYTF; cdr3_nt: TGCAGCGTTCGTGGGACAGGGTTTGGCTACACCTTC
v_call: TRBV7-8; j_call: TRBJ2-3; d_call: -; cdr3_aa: CASSRLQASPSTDTQYF; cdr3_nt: TGTGCCAGCAGCCGACTACAAGCCTCCCCTAGCACAGATACGCAGTATTTT
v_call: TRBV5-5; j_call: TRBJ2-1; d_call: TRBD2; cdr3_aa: CASSSTGGSYNEQFF; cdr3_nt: TGTGCCAGCAGCTCAACGGGAGGATCCTACAATGAGCAGTTCTTC
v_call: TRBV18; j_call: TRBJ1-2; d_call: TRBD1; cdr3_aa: CASSRDRSYGYTF; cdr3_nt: TGTGCCAGCTCGAGGGACAGGAGCTATGGCTACACCTTC
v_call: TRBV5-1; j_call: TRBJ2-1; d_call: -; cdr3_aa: CASSRQERGSYNEQFF; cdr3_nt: TGCGCCAGCAGTCGACAGGAGAGGGGATCCTACAATGAGCAGTTCTTC
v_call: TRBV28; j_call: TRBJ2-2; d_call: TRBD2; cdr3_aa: CASSFSGREGTGELFF; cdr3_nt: TGTGCCAGCAGTTTCAGCGGGAGGGAGGGGACCGGGGAGCTGTTTTTT
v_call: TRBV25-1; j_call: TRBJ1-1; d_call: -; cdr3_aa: CASSEYSGLAEAFF; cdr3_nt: TGTGCCAGCAGTGAATATTCGGGTCTCGCTGAAGCTTTCTTT
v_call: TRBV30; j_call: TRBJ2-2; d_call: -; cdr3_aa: CAWSIRVGTGELFF; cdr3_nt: TGTGCCTGGAGCATCAGGGTTGGCACCGGGGAGCTGTTTTTT
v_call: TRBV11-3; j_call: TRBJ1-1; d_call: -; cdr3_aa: CASSLLGGSEAFF; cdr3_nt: TGTGCCAGCAGCTTACTGGGTGGGAGTGAAGCTTTCTTT
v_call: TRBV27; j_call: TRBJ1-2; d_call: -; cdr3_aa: CASRRSDINYGYTF; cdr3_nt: TGTGCCAGCAGGCGTTCCGATATTAACTATGGCTACACCTTC
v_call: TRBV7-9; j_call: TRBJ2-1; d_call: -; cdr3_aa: CASSLSDNEQFF; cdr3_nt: TGTGCCAGCAGCTTATCCGACAATGAGCAGTTCTTC
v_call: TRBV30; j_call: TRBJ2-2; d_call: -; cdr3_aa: CAWSPLGARGGELFF; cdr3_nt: TGTGCCTGGAGTCCCTTAGGGGCCCGTGGCGGGGAGCTGTTTTTT
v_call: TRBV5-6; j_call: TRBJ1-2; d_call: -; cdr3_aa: CASSLSGVPNYGYTF; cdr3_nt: TGTGCCAGCAGCTTGTCGGGGGTCCCTAACTATGGCTACACCTTC
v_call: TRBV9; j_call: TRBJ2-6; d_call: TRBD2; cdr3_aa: CASSARGGFGANVLTF; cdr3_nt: TGTGCCAGCAGCGCCCGGGGGGGGTTTGGGGCCAACGTCCTGACTTTC
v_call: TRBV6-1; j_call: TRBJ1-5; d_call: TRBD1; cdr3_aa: CASSQGQGRYSNQPQHF; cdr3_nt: TGTGCCAGCAGTCAAGGACAGGGTCGGTATAGCAATCAGCCCCAGCATTTT
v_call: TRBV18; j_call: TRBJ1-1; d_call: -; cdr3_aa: CASSPSRTTQNTEAFF; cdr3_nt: TGTGCCAGCTCACCATCCAGGACTACCCAGAACACTGAAGCTTTCTTT
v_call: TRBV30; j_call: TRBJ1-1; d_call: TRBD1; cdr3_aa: CAWSAGTGKRSAFF; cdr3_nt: TGTGCCTGGAGTGCCGGGACAGGTAAACGATCGGCTTTCTTT
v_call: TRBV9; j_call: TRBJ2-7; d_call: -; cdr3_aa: CASSVGGGLRNYEQYF; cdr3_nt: TGTGCCAGCAGCGTAGGTGGGGGACTGAGAAACTACGAGCAGTACTTC
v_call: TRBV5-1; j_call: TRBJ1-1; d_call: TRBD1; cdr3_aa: CASSLVPPGQGFTGWAFF; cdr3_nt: TGCGCCAGCAGCTTGGTCCCCCCGGGACAGGGTTTTACGGGGTGGGCTTTCTTT
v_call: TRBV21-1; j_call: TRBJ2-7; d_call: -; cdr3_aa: CASSKGTTVTSYEQYF; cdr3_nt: TGTGCCAGCAGCAAAGGAACGACAGTCACCTCCTACGAGCAGTACTTC
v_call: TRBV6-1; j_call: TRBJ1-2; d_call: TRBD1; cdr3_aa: CASSRDRVYLDGYTF; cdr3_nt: TGTGCCAGCAGCCGGGACAGGGTATATCTCGATGGCTACACCTTC
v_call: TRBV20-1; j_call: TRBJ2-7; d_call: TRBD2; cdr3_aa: CSASGLGEQYF; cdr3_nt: TGCAGTGCCTCGGGACTAGGGGAGCAGTACTTC
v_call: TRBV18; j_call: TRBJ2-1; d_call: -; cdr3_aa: CASSQMIRENNEQFF; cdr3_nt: TGTGCCAGCTCACAGATGATAAGAGAAAACAATGAGCAGTTCTTC
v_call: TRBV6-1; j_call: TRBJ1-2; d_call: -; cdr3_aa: CASSEPPGGGYTF; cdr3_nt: TGTGCCAGCAGTGAACCACCGGGAGGTGGCTACACCTTC
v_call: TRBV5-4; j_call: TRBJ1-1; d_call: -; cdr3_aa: CASSFLGGNTEAFF; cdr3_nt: TGTGCCAGCAGCTTTTTAGGGGGGAACACTGAAGCTTTCTTT
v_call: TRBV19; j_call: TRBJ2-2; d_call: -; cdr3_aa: CASSIDRSTGELFF; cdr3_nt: TGTGCCAGTAGTATAGACCGCAGCACCGGGGAGCTGTTTTTT
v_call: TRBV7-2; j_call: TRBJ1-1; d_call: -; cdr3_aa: CASSFEVMNTEAFF; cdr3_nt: TGTGCCAGCAGCTTTGAGGTTATGAACACTGAAGCTTTCTTT
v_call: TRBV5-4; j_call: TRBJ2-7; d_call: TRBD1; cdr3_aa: CASSRGQGEAYEQYF; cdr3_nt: TGTGCCAGCAGCCGGGGACAGGGGGAGGCCTACGAGCAGTACTTC
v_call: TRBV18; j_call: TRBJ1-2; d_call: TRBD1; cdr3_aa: CASSPIRDRVGYGYTF; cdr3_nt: TGTGCCAGCTCACCAATCCGGGACAGGGTTGGGTATGGCTACACCTTC
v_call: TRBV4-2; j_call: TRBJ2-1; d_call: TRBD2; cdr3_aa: CASSRPGLARAEQFF; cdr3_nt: TGTGCCAGCAGCCGTCCGGGACTAGCCCGCGCTGAGCAGTTCTTC
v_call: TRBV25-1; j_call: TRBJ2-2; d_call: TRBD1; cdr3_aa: CASRPGQGAGELFF; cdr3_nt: TGTGCCAGCAGACCGGGACAGGGGGCCGGGGAGCTGTTTTTT